Reported below is one T cell receptor (beta chain). As yet, its antigen is unknown. Libraries were prepared by immunoSEQ multiplex PCR; TCRdb keeps only in-frame clonotypes and omits some of them. The sample has some 78,000 clones; approximately 86% are singletons. These data originate in a study of radiotherapy plus CTLA-4 blockade in lung cancer. Across the study: With 25% to 35% of patients having disease control, objective responses were seen in under 20%.

This CDR3 comprises 16 residues. Germline CDR1 and CDR2: SGHVS and FNYEAQ. V shed 5 bases and J 4 bases; nucleotides not matched to a gene: 11. Enrolled patients, whose metastatic non-small-cell lung cancer was chemo-refractory, received focal radiation plus CTLA-4 blockade with ipilimumab. Study-wide points: Researchers report tumor-derived TCR clones expanding in blood after radiotherapy plus ipilimumab. Best predicting response, reportedly, were early blood T cell clone dynamics, with interferon-beta.

The starting material was peripheral blood, obtained from a patient treated with radiotherapy plus ipilimumab. This chain links TRBV7-6 with TRBJ1-3; 7 bases match TRBD1. This sequence originates from a human donor with non-small cell lung cancer who had stable disease on radiotherapy plus ipilimumab. CDR3 in amino acids: CASSPQSTGLGNTIYF. The CDR3 DNA reads as TGTGCCAGCAGCCCCCAATCGACAGGGTTGGGAAACACCATATATTTT.